This entry lists 12 T cell receptor beta chains sequenced from one sample in a study of CD8 T cells in ankylosing spondylitis. Using its own MiXCR run on the 5' RACE reads, TCRdb lists one record per CDR3 protein. The profile shows a few hundred thousand distinct CDR3 sequences, around 20% of them singletons. The sequenced sample consisted of blood, either unsorted or a sorted T cell fraction (not recorded which). Source of these receptors: a female donor with ankylosing spondylitis or in good health (not recorded which).

V and J are TRBV7-2 and TRBJ2-7; D remains unclear. The V and J ends lost 3 bases and 2 bases respectively, with 8 bases between them. This CDR3 contains 13 residues. CDR1 and CDR2 from the germline V gene are SGHTA and FQGNSA. CDR3 sequence (DNA): TGTGCCAGCAGCTTGAGTGCAGCCTACGAGCAGTACTTC. Translation gives CASSLSAAYEQYF.

This clonotype has only a few counts. V gene TRBV19 combines with J gene TRBJ1-2, with TRBD1 matching 7 bases. J lost 1 base, V lost 5 bases, and 7 bases had no gene match. The CDR3 is 15 amino acids. The germline CDR1 and CDR2 sequences are LNHDA and SQIVND (reference sequence). In DNA form, the CDR3 reads TGTGCCAGTAGTCACCCGGGACAGTTTAACTATGGCTACACCTTC. It yields the protein CASSHPGQFNYGYTF.

The chain is built from TRBV4-3 and TRBJ1-2; D unresolved. The CDR3 has 15 residues. V was pared by 1 base and J by 2 bases, with 11 bases between. Germline CDR1 reads LGHNA; CDR2 reads YSLEER. The DNA for the CDR3 is TGCGCCAGCAGCCAAGCCAGCGGAGGGAACTATGGCTACACCTTC. It yields the protein CASSQASGGNYGYTF.

This clonotype was seen only a few times. The chain combines TRBV12-3 or TRBV12-4 with TRBJ2-3, with 9 bases that match TRBD2. This CDR3 is 17 amino acids long. J was trimmed by 1 base and V by 4 bases; bases with no gene match: 9. The CDR3 coding sequence is TGTGCCAGCAGTTATCTAGCGGGATTCGCTCGCACAGATACGCAGTATTTT. Protein product: CASSYLAGFARTDTQYF.

This clonotype occurred many times. This chain connects TRBV20-1 to TRBJ2-1, with D perhaps given as TRBD1 or TRBD2 (7 bases each). CDR1 and CDR2 (germline): DFQATT, SNEGSKA (reference sequence). V lost 4 bases, J lost 7 bases, and 17 bases lay in between. This CDR3 has 14 amino acids. CDR3 residues: CSAKPNRGLNEQFF. In DNA, the CDR3 is TGCAGTGCTAAGCCCAACAGGGGACTAAATGAGCAGTTCTTC.

This clonotype was detected ten times or more. The J gene is TRBJ2-1, the V gene TRBV24-1; 8 nucleotides line up with TRBD2. Germline CDR1 is KGHDR and CDR2 is SFDVKD. V lost 6 bases to trimming and J lost 5 bases; unmatched junction nucleotides: 8. CDR3 length: 15 residues. The CDR3 reads CATSPTGGPHNEQFF. CDR3 coding DNA: TGTGCCACCAGTCCTACGGGAGGGCCGCACAATGAGCAGTTCTTC.

V is TRBV5-6 and J is TRBJ2-1; D assignment may be TRBD1 or TRBD2 (5 bases each). Trimming took off 3 bases at V and 8 bases at J, with 15 bases between the two ends. CDR1 is SGHDT and CDR2 is YYEEEE in the germline V gene. This CDR3 is 14 amino acids long. The CDR3 protein is CASSSGPRDDEQFF. CDR3 in DNA: TGTGCCAGCAGCTCGGGACCCCGGGATGATGAGCAGTTCTTC.

This clonotype was counted at least ten times. This chain uses TRBV7-9 with TRBJ2-5; maybe TRBD2 (6 bases). Germline CDR1 is SEHNR and CDR2 is FQNEAQ (reference sequence). There are 14 residues in the CDR3. V lost 3 bases and J lost 5, with 13 bases in between. The CDR3 DNA reads as TGTGCCAGCAGCTTTTGGAGGGACGAGGAGACCCAGTACTTC. Translated: CASSFWRDEETQYF. Drawing the rest from reference TRBV7-9 and TRBJ2-5, the complete variable domain is DTGVSQNPRHKITKRGQNVTFRCDPISEHNRLYWYRQTLGQGPEFLTYFQNEAQLEKSRLLSDRFSAERPKGSFSTLEIQRTEQGDSAMYLCASSFWRDEETQYFGPGTRLLVL.

The gene calls are TRBV12-3 or TRBV12-4 and TRBJ2-1; D is unresolved. Trimming took off 8 bases at V and 2 bases at J, with 16 bases between the two ends. The CDR3 totals 15 residues. This chain's CDR3 is CASSHRTWPYNEQFF. The CDR3 DNA sequence: TGTGCCAGCTCGCACCGGACGTGGCCCTACAATGAGCAGTTCTTC.

Note on this clonotype: A read error may account for a junction end that differs from germline. J is TRBJ2-5 and V is TRBV19; 8 positions match TRBD2. The germline gives CDR1 LNHDA, CDR2 SQIVND (reference sequence). The CDR3 is 12 residues long. The CDR3 DNA reads TGTGCCAGTAGCATAGCGGGGGAGACCCAGTACTTC. It translates to CASSIAGETQYF.

This clonotype showed up just a few times. CDR3 loop: CSARGLQGKGNEQFF. The CDR3 bases are TGCAGTGCTCGGGGACTCCAGGGAAAGGGCAATGAGCAGTTCTTC. The V gene is TRBV20-1, the J gene TRBJ2-1, with a possible D match to TRBD2 (6 bases). CDR3 size: 15 residues. Trimming took 5 bases from V and 6 from J, leaving 20 bases between them. Germline assignment: CDR1 DFQATT and CDR2 SNEGSKA (reference sequence).

The CDR3 loop is CASSYAGNQPQHF. The CDR3 bases are TGTGCCAGCAGTTACGCGGGGAATCAGCCCCAGCATTTT. The chain couples TRBV6-2 or TRBV6-3 to TRBJ1-5; D gene unclear. Looked up from germline, CDR1 is MNHEY and CDR2 is SVGEGT. The CDR3 is 13 amino acids. Between the trimmed V and J ends, which lost 2 bases and 4 bases, there was a span of 6 bases.